The rows below give T cell receptor beta chains drawn from one sample of a study of Epstein–Barr virus B cells in breast cancer. From the 5' RACE reads, TCRdb called clonotypes with MiXCR, one entry per CDR3 protein. The data show hundreds of distinct CDR3 sequences, with 36% seen just once and around 98% held by the top ten. These receptors lack a known antigen. Material for sequencing was tumor-infiltrating lymphocytes expanded in culture. The source is a woman aged 40 to 49 with triple-negative breast cancer. Each CDR3 is given with its conserved first and last residue. A D gene is named only where the DNA matches it firmly. Clone size is not always given. Where it is, it says once, few, many or a class for expanded clones.

d_call j_call v_call clone_size cdr3_nt cdr3_aa
- TRBJ1-2 TRBV4-2 - TGTGCCAGCAGCCTACTAGGGACCCCTGGCTACACCTTC CASSLLGTPGYTF
- TRBJ1-5 TRBV18 few TGTGCCAGCTCACTTGGACAGAGAGATCAGCCCCAGCATTTT CASSLGQRDQPQHF
- TRBJ1-1 TRBV2 medium-sized TGTGCCAGCAGTCGGACAGCTGTGAACACTGAAGCTTTCTTT CASSRTAVNTEAFF
- TRBJ2-2 TRBV10-3 few TGTGCCATCAGTGGGTCGGGCACCGGGGAGCTGTTTTTT CAISGSGTGELFF
TRBD2 TRBJ2-7 TRBV7-2 - TGTGCCAGCAGCTTTAGCGGGGCCACACCGGGCGAGCAGTACTTC CASSFSGATPGEQYF
TRBD2 TRBJ2-5 TRBV10-3 - TGTGCCATCAGTGACGTTAGCGGGAAGGGGGAGACCCAGTACTTC CAISDVSGKGETQYF
- TRBJ2-7 TRBV6-5 once TGTGCCAGTCGACCGGGACTTTCGTCCTACGAGCAGTACTTC CASRPGLSSYEQYF
TRBD1 TRBJ1-6 TRBV4-1 - TGCGCCAGCAGCCAAGAGGCCCGACAGGGGGTATACTCACCCCTCCACTTT CASSQEARQGVYSPLHF
TRBD2 TRBJ2-2 TRBV10-1 - TGCGCCAGCAGTGATGCCAGGACTAGCGGAACCGGGGAGCTGTTTTTT CASSDARTSGTGELFF
TRBD2 TRBJ2-1 TRBV7-2 - TGTGCCAGCAGCTTAGTAGCGGGGACTACAAGGGAGCAGTTCTTC CASSLVAGTTREQFF
- TRBJ1-5 TRBV10-3 few TGTGCCATCAGTGGGACAAACAGCAATCAGCCCCAGCATTTT CAISGTNSNQPQHF
- TRBJ2-1 TRBV12-3/TRBV12-4 - TGTGCCAGCAGTTTTGAGGGTACAAGGCAGTTCTTC CASSFEGTRQFF
- TRBJ2-5 TRBV7-2 few TGTGCCACCCAGGCCCAGGCACAAGAGACCCAGTACTTC CATQAQAQETQYF
- TRBJ1-1 TRBV29-1 - TGCAGCGTTGCTCAGGGTTGGGGGATGAACACTGAAGCTTTCTTT CSVAQGWGMNTEAFF
TRBD1 TRBJ2-1 TRBV10-3 - TGTGCCATCAGTGAGAGACAGGGGCGAGGGGTTTACAATGAGCAGTTCTTC CAISERQGRGVYNEQFF
TRBD1 TRBJ1-1 TRBV6-2/TRBV6-3 - TGTGCCAGCAGACTTGGGACAGCCTGGTGGACTGAAGCTTTCTTT CASRLGTAWWTEAFF
TRBD1 TRBJ2-2 TRBV5-1 - TGCGCCCGCCGGACAGGGTTGACCGGGGAGCTGTTTTTT CARRTGLTGELFF
- TRBJ2-3 TRBV12-2 few TGTGCAAGTCGCCCCCCCGGGGTTCTTGGACTAGCGACCACAGATACGCAGTATTTT CASRPPGVLGLATTDTQYF
- TRBJ2-7 TRBV20-1 - TGCAGTGCTAGTCCCCCGGACGTCTACGAGCAGTACTTC CSASPPDVYEQYF
- TRBJ2-2 TRBV20-1 few TGCAGTGCTAGAACACGCCCCACCGGGGAGCTGTTTTTT CSARTRPTGELFF
- TRBJ2-2 TRBV5-1 hyperexpanded TGCGCCAGCAGCGTGCGTTCGGACACCGGGGAGCTGTTTTTT CASSVRSDTGELFF
- TRBJ2-1 TRBV2 - TGTGCCAGCAGTGAGTTGGCGGTGTCCTACAATGAGCAGTTCTTC CASSELAVSYNEQFF
- TRBJ2-7 TRBV10-3 few TGTGCCATCAGCGGACCCCCCGGGAGTAATTTTTACGAGCAGTACTTC CAISGPPGSNFYEQYF
- TRBJ2-7 TRBV20-1 - TGCAGTGCTAGGGAACCAGAGGGAGTCTACGAGCAGTACTTC CSAREPEGVYEQYF
- TRBJ2-6 TRBV2 - TGTGCCAGCAGTCAACAGCTCTCTGGGGCCAACGTCCTGACTTTC CASSQQLSGANVLTF
- TRBJ2-3 TRBV18 few TGTGCCAGCTCACCGCCCCTCAGCACAGATACGCAGTATTTT CASSPPLSTDTQYF
TRBD1 TRBJ2-3 TRBV28 few TGTGCCAGCAGGACAAGACAGGGGGCAGGCACAGATACGCAGTATTTT CASRTRQGAGTDTQYF
TRBD1 TRBJ2-5 TRBV5-4 - TGTGCCAGCAGCTTGGATCACAGGGGGCAGGGGGAGACCCAGTACTTC CASSLDHRGQGETQYF
- TRBJ1-1 TRBV2 - TGTGCCAGCAGCCCCCGGCCAACCGAAACCGATGAAGCTTTCTTT CASSPRPTETDEAFF
- TRBJ2-1 TRBV6-2/TRBV6-3 medium-sized TGTGCCAGCAGTTGGGTGGGGGATCCAAACGAGCAGTTCTTC CASSWVGDPNEQFF
- TRBJ2-7 TRBV21-1 - TGTGCCATCACGACAGGGCAGAATTATGAGCAGTACTTC CAITTGQNYEQYF
- TRBJ2-5 TRBV27 - TGTGCCAGCAGTTTAAGGGGTGGAGAGACCCAGTACTTC CASSLRGGETQYF
TRBD2 TRBJ2-3 TRBV4-3 few TGCGCCAGCAGCCAGGCTTGGGGGGGGACAGATACGCAGTATTTT CASSQAWGGTDTQYF
- TRBJ1-2 TRBV20-1 - TGCAGTGCTAGAAGTTCGGGGCAGGGAGGTCACACCTTC CSARSSGQGGHTF
- TRBJ1-3 TRBV5-1 - TGCGCCAGCAGCTTGGGGACAGCAGGAAACACCATATATTTT CASSLGTAGNTIYF
- TRBJ2-1 TRBV11-3 once TGTGCCAGCATCTTAGGTTCCAGGTCGGGAAATGAGCAGTTCTTC CASILGSRSGNEQFF
- TRBJ1-1 TRBV5-1 few TGCGCCAGCAGCTTGGTAGAGAGCAACACTGAAGCTTTCTTT CASSLVESNTEAFF